This record looks at one T cell receptor (beta chain) sequence and its context. The antigen is undetermined. This sample was included in a study of cytomegalovirus exposure and HLA in healthy donors. Unmatched junction bases numbered 13, after V lost 9 bases and J lost 7 bases. The CDR3 is 14 residues long. In germline, CDR1 is SGHDT, CDR2 YYEEEE. Both 60 Vbeta primers and 13 Jbeta primers went into the PCR. TCRdb keeps only in-frame clones here, not all; method: immunoSEQ multiplex PCR. Altogether 100,000 to 150,000 clones are present, 70% to 85% being singletons, with the ten largest covering over 1%. Study-wide results and limits: A later analysis linked a missense variant in DCLRE1C to the trimming of TCR beta V and J genes.

The sample comprised PBMCs. The V gene is TRBV5-6, the J gene TRBJ2-1; 7 bases fit TRBD2. This clonotype was obtained from a boy between 10 and 17 years old in good health and CMV-seronegative. As DNA, the CDR3 is TGTGCCACAAAGCGGCCCGTCGGGAGGAATGAGCAGTTCTTC. Residues: CATKRPVGRNEQFF. The full variable domain, its missing parts supplied by reference TRBV5-6 and TRBJ2-1, is DAGVTQSPTHLIKTRGQQVTLRCSPKSGHDTVSWYQQALGQGPQFIFQYYEEEERQRGNFPDRFSGHQFPNYSSELNVNALLLGDSALYLCATKRPVGRNEQFFGPGTRLTVL.